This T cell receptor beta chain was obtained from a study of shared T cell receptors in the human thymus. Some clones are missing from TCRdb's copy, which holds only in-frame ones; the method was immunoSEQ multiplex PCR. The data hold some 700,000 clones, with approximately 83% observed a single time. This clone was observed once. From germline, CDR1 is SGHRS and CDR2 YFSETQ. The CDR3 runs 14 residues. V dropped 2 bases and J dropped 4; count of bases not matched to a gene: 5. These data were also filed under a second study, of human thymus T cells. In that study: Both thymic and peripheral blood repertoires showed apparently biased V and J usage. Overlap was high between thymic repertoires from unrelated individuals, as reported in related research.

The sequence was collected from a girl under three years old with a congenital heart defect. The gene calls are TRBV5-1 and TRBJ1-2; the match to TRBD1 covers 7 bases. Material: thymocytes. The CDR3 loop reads CASSFYDRVYGYTF. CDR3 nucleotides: TGCGCCAGCAGCTTCTATGACAGGGTCTATGGCTACACCTTC.